The next 26 T cell receptor beta chains were all read from a single sample in a study of cytomegalovirus exposure and HLA in healthy donors. The PCR used 60 Vbeta and 13 Jbeta primers. The repertoire was sequenced with immunoSEQ multiplex PCR; TCRdb's copy has only in-frame clones and lacks some. This table has about 140,000 clones, about 72% appearing once. Sequencing input: PBMCs. These receptors all stem from a man between 40 and 49 years old in good health and CMV-seronegative.

The chain combines TRBV9 with TRBJ2-5; TRBD2 matches at 9 bases. The J segment lost 5 bases and the V segment lost 2 bases, leaving 10 bases of the junction unmatched. This CDR3 is built from 16 residues. Germline V gene sequence: CDR1 SGDLS, CDR2 YYNGEE. CDR3 sequence (DNA): TGTGCCAGCAGCGTCTGGGCGGGGGGGCCTCAGGAGACCCAGTACTTC. It is translated as CASSVWAGGPQETQYF.

The rearrangement joins TRBV27 to TRBJ2-5; 10 nucleotides agree with TRBD1. CDR3 length: 16 amino acids. CDR1 and CDR2 from the germline V gene are MNHEY and SMNVEV (reference sequence). Trimming removed 5 bases from V and 7 bases from J; junction bases left unmatched: 13. CDR3 sequence (DNA): TGTGCCAGCAGTCCGAGGGACAGGGGTGGTCGGGCGACCCAGTACTTC. This gives the protein CASSPRDRGGRATQYF.

The chain uses TRBV5-4 and TRBJ2-3, with 8 bases lining up with TRBD2. V lost 4 bases, J lost 2 bases, and 12 bases stayed unmatched. The CDR3 runs 17 residues. The V gene's germline CDR1 is SGHNT and CDR2 YYREEE (reference sequence). CDR3 in amino acids: CASSPTRERGSTDTQYF. CDR3 bases: TGTGCCAGCAGCCCGACCAGGGAGCGGGGGTCCACAGATACGCAGTATTTT.

The V and J genes are TRBV7-6 and TRBJ2-5; no definite D call. V was cut by 2 bases and J by 5 bases, with 12 bases left in between. Germline CDR1 is SGHVS and CDR2 is FNYEAQ. The CDR3 totals 14 residues. The CDR3 DNA sequence: TGTGCCAGCAGCTTATTGGTTAGGAGTGAGACCCAGTACTTC. Protein: CASSLLVRSETQYF.

Comments on this clone: Mismatch with germline at one junction end may stem from a read error. The chain is built from TRBV7-9 and TRBJ1-1; D call uncertain. Germline loops: CDR1 SEHNR, CDR2 FQNEAQ (reference sequence). This CDR3 has 14 residues. The CDR3 DNA reads TGTTCCAGCAGCTTTGGGTGGAGCAACACTGAAGCTTTCTTT. It encodes CSSSFGWSNTEAFF.

This rearrangement joins TRBV4-1 to TRBJ1-1; the D gene is possibly TRBD1 (6 bases). CDR1 is MGHRA and CDR2 is YSYEKL in the germline V gene. CDR3 length: 14 amino acids. V was trimmed by 4 bases and J by 6 bases, leaving 15 bases between them. The CDR3 loop reads CASSPQGSGAEAFF. For the CDR3, the DNA is TGCGCCAGCAGCCCTCAGGGGAGTGGCGCTGAAGCTTTCTTT.

This clone was observed once. The rearrangement joins TRBV7-9 to TRBJ2-5, with 7 bases lining up with TRBD1. In germline, CDR1 is SEHNR, CDR2 FQNEAQ (reference sequence). The CDR3 is 18 amino acids. V lost 5 bases to trimming and J lost 2 bases; unmatched junction nucleotides: 17. CDR3 region: CASSPPWTGREMQETQYF. DNA of the CDR3: TGTGCCAGCAGCCCTCCCTGGACAGGTCGAGAGATGCAAGAGACCCAGTACTTC.

This clone was counted a few times. The V gene is TRBV7-2, the J gene TRBJ2-7, with D hard to call. V lost 4 bases and J 0 bases, leaving 7 bases between the germline ends. Germline lookup yields CDR1 SGHTA and CDR2 FQGNSA. The CDR3 runs 13 residues. The CDR3 bases are TGTGCCAGCAGCTCCGGTGTCTCCTACGAGCAGTACTTC. It codes for CASSSGVSYEQYF.

The chain joins TRBV27 to TRBJ2-1; 7 bases fit TRBD1. The CDR3 is 16 residues long. The J segment lost 6 bases and the V segment lost 5 bases, leaving 13 bases of the junction unmatched. Germline V gene sequence: CDR1 MNHEY, CDR2 SMNVEV (reference sequence). The CDR3 sequence: CASSARTGGLSNEQFF. The CDR3 DNA reads as TGTGCCAGCAGTGCCAGGACAGGCGGCTTAAGCAATGAGCAGTTCTTC.

In its sample, this clone was seen a few times. The J gene is TRBJ1-4, the V gene TRBV5-4; 8 bases map to TRBD1. This CDR3 region has 15 residues. From germline, CDR1 is SGHNT and CDR2 YYREEE (reference sequence). Trimming removed 3 bases from V and 5 bases from J; junction bases left unmatched: 6. The CDR3: CASSSNRGGNEKLFF. CDR3 DNA: TGTGCCAGCAGCTCGAACAGGGGGGGAAATGAAAAACTGTTTTTT.

The chain uses TRBV19 and TRBJ1-5; perhaps TRBD1 as D (5 bases). CDR3 length: 13 amino acids. Germline V gene lookup returns CDR1 LNHDA and CDR2 SQIVND (reference sequence). Trimming took 11 bases from V and 6 from J, leaving 17 bases between them. The CDR3 DNA reads as TGTGCCGTCTGCAGAGGGGAGGGTCAGCCCCAGCATTTT. Translated, it gives CAVCRGEGQPQHF.

The count of this clone is one. J is TRBJ1-2 and V is TRBV14; TRBD1 agrees at 7 bases. The CDR3 contains 14 residues. Germline V CDR1 and CDR2: SGHDN, FVKESK. Trimming took 1 base from V and 8 from J; bases not matched to a gene: 7. In DNA form, the CDR3 reads TGTGCCAGCAGCCAAGCCGGAGGGGGCCCGGGCTACACCTTC. The encoded protein is CASSQAGGGPGYTF.

This sequence joins TRBV7-9 and TRBJ2-3; 7 bases line up with TRBD2. Per germline, CDR1 SEHNR and CDR2 FQNEAQ (reference sequence). This CDR3 comprises 13 residues. Trimming cost V 4 bases and J 6 bases; bases outside gene matches: 4. For the CDR3, the DNA is TGTGCCAGCAGCTCAACCGGGGGGGATACGCAGTATTTT. Translation: CASSSTGGDTQYF.

V usage is TRBV18 and J usage is TRBJ1-4; 7 bases line up with TRBD1. The CDR3 extends over 15 amino acids. The V gene end was trimmed by 3 bases and the J gene end by 0 bases; junction bases not matched to a gene: 1. The germline V gene has CDR1 KGHSH and CDR2 LQKENI. The CDR3 nucleotides are TGTGCCAGCTCACCGACAGGGCCAACTAATGAAAAACTGTTTTTT. Residues: CASSPTGPTNEKLFF.

Notes on this clone: An end of the junction differs from the germline gene, which may be a read error. The rearrangement joins TRBV2 to TRBJ1-6, with 7 bases lining up with TRBD1. The germline CDR1 and CDR2 sequences are SNHLY and FYNNEI. The CDR3 has 18 residues. The CDR3 region is CASSEIGVGTANNSPLNF. The CDR3 DNA is TGTGCCAGCAGTGAAATAGGAGTTGGGACAGCTAATAATTCACCCCTCAACTTT.

This clone occurred a few times. The chain carries TRBV7-8 and TRBJ2-1; the match to TRBD1 covers 9 bases. The germline CDR1 and CDR2 sequences are SGHVS and FQNEAQ. The V segment lost 1 base and the J segment 5 bases; nucleotides outside the gene matches: 3. The CDR3 sequence is 15 residues long. This CDR3 is CASSLGGQGHNEQFF. The CDR3, as DNA: TGTGCCAGCAGCTTAGGGGGACAGGGCCACAATGAGCAGTTCTTC.

A single count supports this clone. The genes are TRBV27 and TRBJ1-2, with a tentative D call TRBD1 (6 bases). The CDR3 runs 14 residues. Germline V gives CDR1 MNHEY, CDR2 SMNVEV (reference sequence). Trimming stripped 0 bases from V and 4 bases from J, with 9 bases between. The DNA of the CDR3 is TGTGCCAGCAGTTTATCAGGGGGTAGCTATGGCTACACCTTC. Translating it yields CASSLSGGSYGYTF.

This chain links TRBV2 with TRBJ2-1; TRBD1 agrees at 7 bases. CDR1 and CDR2 (germline): SNHLY, FYNNEI. V shed 5 bases and J 3 bases; nucleotides not matched to a gene: 13. There are 17 residues in the CDR3. The CDR3 sequence is CASSTRGQANLYNEQFF. The CDR3 nucleotides are TGTGCCAGCAGTACCAGAGGACAGGCCAACCTCTACAATGAGCAGTTCTTC.

This rearrangement joins TRBV25-1 to TRBJ1-2, with D tentatively TRBD1 (6 bases). Germline CDR1 is MGHDK and CDR2 is SYGVNS. V was trimmed by 1 base and J by 8 bases, leaving 17 bases between them. The CDR3 is 15 amino acids. The CDR3 region is CASSESIRQADGYTF. The CDR3 DNA sequence: TGTGCCAGCAGTGAATCCATTCGACAGGCGGACGGCTACACCTTC.

This rearrangement joins TRBV14 to TRBJ2-5, with D perhaps TRBD1 or TRBD2 (6 bases each). This CDR3 has 13 residues. Germline V gene sequence: CDR1 SGHDN, CDR2 FVKESK. Trimming cost V 6 bases and J 5 bases, with 13 bases left between them. CDR3 sequence: CASRQQGGETQYF. CDR3 in DNA: TGTGCCAGCAGACAACAGGGAGGCGAGACCCAGTACTTC. The full variable domain, completed using reference TRBV14 and TRBJ2-5, is EAGVTQFPSHSVIEKGQTVTLRCDPISGHDNLYWYRRVMGKEIKFLLHFVKESKQDESGMPNNRFLAERTGGTYSTLKVQPAELEDSGVYFCASRQQGGETQYFGPGTRLLVL.

The chain combines TRBV6-4 with TRBJ2-1; 12 nucleotides agree with TRBD2. The CDR3 totals 15 residues. Germline CDR1 and CDR2: MRHNA and SNTAGT. The junction had 0 bases not matched to a gene; V was cut back by 0 bases and J by 6 bases. CDR3 residues: CASSDSTSGSNEQFF. The CDR3 DNA reads as TGTGCCAGCAGTGACTCGACTAGCGGGAGCAATGAGCAGTTCTTC.

V gene TRBV7-2 combines with J gene TRBJ2-5; TRBD1 matches 10 bases. Germline V gene lookup returns CDR1 SGHTA and CDR2 FQGNSA. After removal of 5 bases from V and 4 bases from J, the junction contained 4 bases not matched to a gene. This CDR3 has 14 residues. CDR3 nucleotide sequence: TGTGCCAGCAGCCACTGGACAGGGGGAGAGACCCAGTACTTC. It specifies CASSHWTGGETQYF.

This clone showed up just a few times. The chain uses TRBV19 and TRBJ2-7; 8 bases align to TRBD1. This CDR3 region has 15 residues. V was clipped by 5 bases and J by 0 bases; unmatched bases: 6. The germline CDR1 and CDR2 sequences are LNHDA and SQIVND (reference sequence). The CDR3 sequence is CASSAGQGSSYEQYF. CDR3 nucleotides: TGTGCCAGTAGTGCCGGACAGGGTTCCTCCTACGAGCAGTACTTC.

The genes are TRBV2 and TRBJ2-3, with unresolved D. Germline V lookup: CDR1 SNHLY, CDR2 FYNNEI. The CDR3 length is 13 residues. V was shortened by 7 bases and J by 6 bases, with 14 bases between the two germline ends. CDR3 DNA: TGTGCCAGCAACGGCCAGAGGTGGGATACGCAGTATTTT. It specifies CASNGQRWDTQYF.

This chain uses TRBV15 with TRBJ1-2; no clear D. V was clipped by 2 bases and J by 8 bases, with 9 bases between them. The CDR3 is 12 amino acids. Germline values: CDR1 LNHNV, CDR2 YYDKDF (reference sequence). As DNA, the CDR3 is TGTGCCACCAGCAGACAATCGGGAGGCTACACCTTC. Protein product: CATSRQSGGYTF.

Only a few counts were recorded for this clone. The chain recombines TRBV30 with TRBJ2-5, with a tentative D call TRBD1 (6 bases). The end of the DNA fits TRBJ2-7 better, so the J call may be wrong. The CDR3 is 15 amino acids. CDR1 GTSNPN and CDR2 SVGIG come from the germline V gene (reference sequence). This CDR3 is CAWSVKIPGVYEQYF. Written as DNA, the CDR3 is TGTGCCTGGAGTGTAAAAATTCCAGGGGTTTACGAGCAGTACTTC.